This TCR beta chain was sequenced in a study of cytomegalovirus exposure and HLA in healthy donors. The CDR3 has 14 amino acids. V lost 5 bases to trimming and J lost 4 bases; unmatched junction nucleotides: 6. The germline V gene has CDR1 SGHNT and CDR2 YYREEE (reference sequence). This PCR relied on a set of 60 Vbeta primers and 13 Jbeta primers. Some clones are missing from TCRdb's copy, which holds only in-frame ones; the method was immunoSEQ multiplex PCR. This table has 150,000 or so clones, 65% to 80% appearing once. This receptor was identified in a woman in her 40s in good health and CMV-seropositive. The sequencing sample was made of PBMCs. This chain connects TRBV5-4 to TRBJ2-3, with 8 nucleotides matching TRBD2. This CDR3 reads CASSSGLASDTQYF. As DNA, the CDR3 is TGTGCCAGCAGTTCTGGACTAGCCTCAGATACGCAGTATTTT.